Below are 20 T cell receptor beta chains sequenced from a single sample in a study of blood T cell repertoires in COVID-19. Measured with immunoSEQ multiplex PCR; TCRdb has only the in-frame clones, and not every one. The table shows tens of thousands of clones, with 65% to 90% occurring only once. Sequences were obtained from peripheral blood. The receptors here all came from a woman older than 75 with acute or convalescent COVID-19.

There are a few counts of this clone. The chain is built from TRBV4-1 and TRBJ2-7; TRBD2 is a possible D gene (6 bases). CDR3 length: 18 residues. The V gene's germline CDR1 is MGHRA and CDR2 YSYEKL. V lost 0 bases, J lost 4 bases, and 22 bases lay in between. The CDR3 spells CASSQEGIGGSTLYEQYF. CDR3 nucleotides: TGCGCCAGCAGCCAAGAGGGGATCGGGGGATCTACGTTATACGAGCAGTACTTC.

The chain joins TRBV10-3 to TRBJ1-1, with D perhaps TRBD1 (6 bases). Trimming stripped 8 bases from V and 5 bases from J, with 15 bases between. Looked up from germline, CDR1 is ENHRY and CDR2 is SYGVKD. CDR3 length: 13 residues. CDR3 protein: CAIGTGSTTEAFF. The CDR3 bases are TGTGCCATCGGAACAGGGTCTACGACTGAAGCTTTCTTT.

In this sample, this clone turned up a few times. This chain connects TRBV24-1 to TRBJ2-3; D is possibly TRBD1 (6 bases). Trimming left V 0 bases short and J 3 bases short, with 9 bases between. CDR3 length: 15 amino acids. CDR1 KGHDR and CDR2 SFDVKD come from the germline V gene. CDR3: CATSDLQGGTDTQYF. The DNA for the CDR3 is TGTGCCACCAGTGATTTGCAAGGGGGTACAGATACGCAGTATTTT.

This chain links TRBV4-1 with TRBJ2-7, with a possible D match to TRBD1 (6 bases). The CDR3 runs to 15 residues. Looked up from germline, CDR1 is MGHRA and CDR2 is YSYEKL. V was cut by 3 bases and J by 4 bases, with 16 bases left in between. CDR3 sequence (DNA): TGCGCCAGCAGCCAGGGTTCGGGACAAATTTACGAGCAGTACTTC. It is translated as CASSQGSGQIYEQYF.

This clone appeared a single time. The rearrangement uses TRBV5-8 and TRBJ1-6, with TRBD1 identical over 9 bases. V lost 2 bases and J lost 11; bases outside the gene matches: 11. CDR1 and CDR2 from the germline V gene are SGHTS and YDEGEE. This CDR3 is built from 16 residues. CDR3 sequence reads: CASSFPGTGSRAPLHF. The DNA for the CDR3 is TGTGCCAGCAGCTTCCCCGGGACAGGGAGTCGGGCACCCCTCCACTTT.

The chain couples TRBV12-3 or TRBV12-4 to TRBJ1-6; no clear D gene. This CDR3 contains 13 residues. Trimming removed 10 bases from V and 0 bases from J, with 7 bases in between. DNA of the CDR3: TGTGCCACGTCCCTCTCCTATAATTCACCCCTCCACTTT. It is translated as CATSLSYNSPLHF.

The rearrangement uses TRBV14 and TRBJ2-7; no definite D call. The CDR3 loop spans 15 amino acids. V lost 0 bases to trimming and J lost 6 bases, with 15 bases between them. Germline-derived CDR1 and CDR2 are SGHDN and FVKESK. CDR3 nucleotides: TGTGCCAGCAGCCAAGACAGGTTCCCCCTCTCCGAGCAGTACTTC. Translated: CASSQDRFPLSEQYF.

The CDR3 DNA reads as TGTGCCAGCAGCTTAGGACAGGAAGGCTACACCTTC. Translated: CASSLGQEGYTF. The V call is TRBV11-3, the J call TRBJ1-2, with D possibly being TRBD1 (6 bases). This CDR3 is built from 12 residues. CDR1 and CDR2 from the germline V gene are SGHNT and YENEEA. Trimming pared 1 base from V and 8 bases from J, leaving 8 bases between.

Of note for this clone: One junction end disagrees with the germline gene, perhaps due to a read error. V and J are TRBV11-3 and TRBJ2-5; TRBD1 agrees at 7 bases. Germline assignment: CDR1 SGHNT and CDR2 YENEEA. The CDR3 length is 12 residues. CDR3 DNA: TGTGCCAGCAGCTCCACCGCAGGGGGAAGGGACTTC. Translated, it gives CASSSTAGGRDF.

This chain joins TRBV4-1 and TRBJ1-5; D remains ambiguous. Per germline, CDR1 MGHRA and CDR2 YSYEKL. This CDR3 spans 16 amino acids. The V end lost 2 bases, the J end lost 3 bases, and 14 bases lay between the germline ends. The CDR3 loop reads CASSQLGRADNQPQHF. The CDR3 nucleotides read TGCGCCAGCAGCCAACTGGGGAGAGCCGACAATCAGCCCCAGCATTTT.

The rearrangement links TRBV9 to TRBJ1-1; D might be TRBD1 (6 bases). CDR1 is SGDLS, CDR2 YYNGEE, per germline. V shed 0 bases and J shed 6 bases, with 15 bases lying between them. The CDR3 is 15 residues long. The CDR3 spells CASSVEAGDRSEAFF. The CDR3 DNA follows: TGTGCCAGCAGCGTAGAAGCAGGGGATCGATCTGAAGCTTTCTTT.

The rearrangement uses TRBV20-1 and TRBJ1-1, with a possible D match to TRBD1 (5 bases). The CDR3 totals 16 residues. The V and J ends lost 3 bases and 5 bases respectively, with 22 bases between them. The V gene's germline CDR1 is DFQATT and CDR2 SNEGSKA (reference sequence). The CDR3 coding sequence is TGCAGTGCTAGTGGGACGGGGAGGTGGGTGAGGACTGAAGCTTTCTTT. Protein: CSASGTGRWVRTEAFF.

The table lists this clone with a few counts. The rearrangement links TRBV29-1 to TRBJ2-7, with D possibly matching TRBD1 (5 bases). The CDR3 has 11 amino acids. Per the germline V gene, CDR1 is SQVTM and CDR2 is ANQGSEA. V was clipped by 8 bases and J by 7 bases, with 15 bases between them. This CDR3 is CSFRAGPEQYF. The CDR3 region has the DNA TGCAGCTTTAGAGCAGGGCCGGAGCAGTACTTC.

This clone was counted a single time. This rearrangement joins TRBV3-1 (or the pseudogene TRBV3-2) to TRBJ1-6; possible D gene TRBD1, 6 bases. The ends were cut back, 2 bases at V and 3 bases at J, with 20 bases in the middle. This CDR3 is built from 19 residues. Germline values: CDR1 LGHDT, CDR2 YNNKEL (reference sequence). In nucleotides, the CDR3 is TGTGCCAGCAGCCAAAAGGGGGGGACCTCGTCGGGCTATAATTCACCCCTCCACTTT. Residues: CASSQKGGTSSGYNSPLHF.

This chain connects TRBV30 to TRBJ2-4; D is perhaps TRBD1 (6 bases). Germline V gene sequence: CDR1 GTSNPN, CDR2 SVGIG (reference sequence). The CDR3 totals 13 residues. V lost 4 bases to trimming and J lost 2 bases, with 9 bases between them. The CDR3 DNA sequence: TGTGCCTGGAAACAGGGAACCAAAAACATTCAGTACTTC. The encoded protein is CAWKQGTKNIQYF.

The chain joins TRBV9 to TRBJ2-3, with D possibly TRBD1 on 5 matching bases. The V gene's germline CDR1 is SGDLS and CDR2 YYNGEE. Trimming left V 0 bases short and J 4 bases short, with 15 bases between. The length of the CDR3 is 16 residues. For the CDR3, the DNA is TGTGCCAGCAGCGTAGTGGGTGGGCAGGGCGCAGATACGCAGTATTTT. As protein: CASSVVGGQGADTQYF.

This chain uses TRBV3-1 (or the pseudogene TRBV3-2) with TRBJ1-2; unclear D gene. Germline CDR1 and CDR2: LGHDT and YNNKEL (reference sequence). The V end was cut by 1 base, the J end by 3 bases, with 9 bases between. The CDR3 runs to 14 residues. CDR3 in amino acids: CASSQVADYYGYTF. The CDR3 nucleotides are TGTGCCAGCAGCCAAGTGGCCGACTACTATGGCTACACCTTC.

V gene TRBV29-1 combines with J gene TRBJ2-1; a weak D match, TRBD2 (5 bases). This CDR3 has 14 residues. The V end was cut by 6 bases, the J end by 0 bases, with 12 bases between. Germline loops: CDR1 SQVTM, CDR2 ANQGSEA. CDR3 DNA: TGCAGCGTCCAAGCGGTTAGCTCCTACAATGAGCAGTTCTTC. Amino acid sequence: CSVQAVSSYNEQFF.

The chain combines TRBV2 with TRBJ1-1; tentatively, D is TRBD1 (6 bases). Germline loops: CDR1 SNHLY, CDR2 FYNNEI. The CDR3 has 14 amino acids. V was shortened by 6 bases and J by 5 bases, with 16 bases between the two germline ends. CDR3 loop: CASRNGGGWTEAFF. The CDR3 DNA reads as TGTGCCAGCAGGAATGGGGGGGGCTGGACTGAAGCTTTCTTT.

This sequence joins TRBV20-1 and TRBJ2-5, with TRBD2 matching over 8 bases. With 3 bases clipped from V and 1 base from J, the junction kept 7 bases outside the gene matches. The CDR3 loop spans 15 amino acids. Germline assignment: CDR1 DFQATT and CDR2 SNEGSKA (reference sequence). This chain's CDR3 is CSASGTSGTQETQYF. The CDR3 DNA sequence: TGCAGTGCTAGTGGCACTAGCGGAACCCAAGAGACCCAGTACTTC.